This TCR beta chain was captured in a study of T-cell memory formation after mild COVID-19 (dated by TCRdb to the early 2020s). Context from the whole study: Most TCR sequence clusters were specific to one of the two donors. In a couple of donors, T-cell clones that expanded and contracted after mild COVID-19 were tracked by sequencing TCRalpha and TCRbeta repertoires over time. Two young, previously healthy adult volunteers, one female and one male, were included in the cohort.

Only a few counts were recorded for this clonotype. What antigen it recognizes has not been identified. Base-call qualities are not available, and no considerably larger clone is one nucleotide away. TCRdb names Illumina NovaSeq 6000 as the instrument used. cDNA libraries for TCRalpha and TCRbeta were prepared by 5'RACE using constant-segment primers, with sample barcodes and unique molecular identifiers added. Trizol reagent was used to extract RNA from every sample. Libraries were amplified in two PCR steps, with a second sample barcode and Illumina TruSeq adapters added in the second step. Libraries were sequenced on an Illumina NovaSeq with 2 x 150 bp paired-end reads. Per the source publication's procedure: With migec v1.2.7, reads were demultiplexed and then collapsed into UMI-guided consensus sequences. With mixcr v2.1.11, UMI consensuses were aligned to TRA and TRB V and J templates and assembled into clonotypes. Clonotypes were classified as expanded or contracted when called significant by both edgeR and NoisET, with noise models trained on biological replicates. For edgeR calls, a false discovery rate-adjusted p below 0.01 and a log2 fold-change threshold of 1 were applied. As an exploratory analysis of dynamics, PCA with hierarchical clustering was applied to max-normalized trajectories of the 1000 most abundant clonotypes. Separately sequenced CD4+ and CD8+ repertoires were used to assign a CD4 or CD8 phenotype to each responding clone. In-frame beta chains were kept once TCRdb had trimmed the public reads at Q25 with fastp and called clones with MiXCR. Rows with one shared CDR3 protein collapse into an entry with the most common genes and DNA. The V and J calls follow TCRdb's processing rather than the paper's. The sample data list about 360,000 distinct CDR3 sequences, and under 15% of these were observed just once. The top ten clones comprise around a fifth of the sample.

General study outcomes and caveats: Only two mild cases were covered by the study, and larger cohorts that include severe cases with pre-infection samples were considered necessary. Clones that contracted from day 15 to 85 showed balanced CD4/CD8 phenotypes, whereas a second wave of clones that expanded from day 15 to 37 leaned towards CD4+. The second-wave clones that peaked on day 37 were not confirmed to be SARS-CoV-2 specific. Some responding clones were detected in pre-infection memory, which suggested that pre-existing cross-reactive memory T cells had joined the SARS-CoV-2 response. Contracting CD4+ clones appeared mostly in the CM and EM memory subsets, whereas CD8+ clones were enriched in EMRA.

Ficoll-Paque density gradient centrifugation was used to isolate PBMCs. The specimen sequenced was PBMCs or a T cell subset sorted from them (not recorded which). The origin of this receptor is a man younger than 35 who had mild COVID-19 (a few samples of this study predate the infection). The sample titles of this study are shuffled in the database, so cell type and time point are left out; the donor was told from shared clones.

The nucleotide sequence reads TGCGCCAGCAGTGAACAGGGGGCGGGAAACACTGAAGCTTTCTTT. Its protein product is CASSEQGAGNTEAFF. The sequence is built from TRBV5-1 and TRBJ1-1; 9 of the junction bases match TRBD1. Sequences SGHRS (CDR1) and YFSETQ (CDR2) are obtained from the germline V gene. The CDR3 contains 15 residues, cysteine and phenylalanine counted. The CDR3 DNA has 45 bases and is translated from base 1. V lost 5 bases and J lost 2 bases, and the count of bases not matched to a germline gene is 7.